The clone carrying this TCR beta chain was seen a few times. Its antigen is undetermined. The identical CDR3 is also encoded by other nucleotide sequences in the sample. In the original analysis: Concordance between patient CD8+ clones exceeding 1% and published virus-specific TCRB sequences was infrequent. Assay used: immunoSEQ multiplex PCR; TCRdb lists only in-frame clones, some missing. V, J and clone size derive from that table, while D and trimming were established from the DNA sequence. The sample lists roughly 5,500 clones; about 82% were seen once. This record comes from a study of somatic mutations in cytotoxic T cells in rheumatoid arthritis. About the study: Patient blood (30 ml EDTA) was taken immediately after diagnosis and before treatment.

Notes on the study in general: CD8+ clonality rose with age in rheumatoid arthritis patients, unlike in healthy controls.

V lost 3 bases and J lost 4; bases outside the gene matches: 3. The CDR3 covers 14 residues. The germline CDR1 and CDR2 sequences are KGHSH and LQKENI. This receptor was obtained from a woman aged 45 to 65 with rheumatoid arthritis. The chain is built from TRBV18 and TRBJ1-2; TRBD1 agrees at 9 bases. Material for sequencing was CD8+ T cells sorted from blood. CDR3: CASSPGQGLYGYTF. The CDR3 DNA reads TGTGCCAGCTCACCGGGACAGGGTCTCTATGGCTACACCTTC.